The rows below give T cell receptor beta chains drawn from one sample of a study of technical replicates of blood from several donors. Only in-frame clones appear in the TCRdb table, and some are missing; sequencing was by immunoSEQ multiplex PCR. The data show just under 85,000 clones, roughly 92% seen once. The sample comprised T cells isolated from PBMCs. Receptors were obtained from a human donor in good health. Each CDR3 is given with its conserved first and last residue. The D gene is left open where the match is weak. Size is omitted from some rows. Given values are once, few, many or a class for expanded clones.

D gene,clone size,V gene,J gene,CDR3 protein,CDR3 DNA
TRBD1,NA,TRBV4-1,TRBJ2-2,CASSDRGNTGELFF,TGCGCCAGCAGCGACAGGGGGAACACCGGGGAGCTGTTTTTT
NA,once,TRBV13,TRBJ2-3,CASSLNLDLGRGTDTQYF,TGTGCCAGCAGCTTAAACCTCGATCTGGGGCGAGGAACAGATACGCAGTATTTT
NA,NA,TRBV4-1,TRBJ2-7,CASSPGTKAYEQYF,TGCGCCAGCAGCCCTGGGACAAAAGCGTACGAGCAGTACTTC
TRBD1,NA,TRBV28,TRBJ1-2,CASSSPGQVRANYGYTF,TGTGCCAGCAGTTCCCCGGGACAGGTCAGGGCTAACTATGGCTACACCTTC
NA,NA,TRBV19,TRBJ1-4,CASRGRATPTNEKLFF,TGTGCCAGTAGGGGCAGGGCGACGCCAACTAATGAAAAACTGTTTTTT
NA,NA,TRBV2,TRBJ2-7,CASSVETQYF,TGTGCCAGCAGTGTGGAGACGCAGTACTTC
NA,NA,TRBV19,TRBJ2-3,CASSIRESQYF,TGTGCCAGTAGTATCCGGGAGTCGCAGTATTTT
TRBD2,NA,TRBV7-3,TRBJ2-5,CASSSRGGGAKETQYF,TGTGCCAGCAGCTCGCGAGGCGGGGGGGCCAAAGAGACCCAGTACTTC
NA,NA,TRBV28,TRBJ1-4,CATEDRPNEKLFF,TGTGCCACCGAGGACAGACCTAATGAAAAACTGTTTTTT
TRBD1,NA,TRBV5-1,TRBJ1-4,CASSSGETGGLSNEKLFF,TGCGCCAGCAGCTCTGGTGAGACAGGGGGTCTCTCTAATGAAAAACTGTTTTTT
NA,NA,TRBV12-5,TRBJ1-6,CASGLVVPGGSYNSPLHF,TGTGCTAGTGGTTTGGTTGTACCCGGGGGGTCTTATAATTCACCCCTCCACTTT
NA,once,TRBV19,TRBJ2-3,CASSPRVAVTDTQYF,TGTGCCAGTAGTCCCCGGGTAGCGGTGACAGATACGCAGTATTTT
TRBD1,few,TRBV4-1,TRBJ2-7,CASSQGTGQYEQYF,TGCGCCAGCAGCCAGGGGACAGGCCAATACGAGCAGTACTTC
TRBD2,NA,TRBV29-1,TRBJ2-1,CSVGFAVGLGGNEQFF,TGCAGCGTTGGTTTTGCGGTGGGACTAGGGGGCAATGAGCAGTTCTTC
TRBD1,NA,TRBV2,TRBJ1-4,CASRGTGRETNEKLFF,TGTGCCAGCAGGGGGACAGGGAGGGAAACTAATGAAAAACTGTTTTTT
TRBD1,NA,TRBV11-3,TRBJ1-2,CASSWGQGSYGYTF,TGTGCCAGCAGTTGGGGACAGGGGAGCTATGGCTACACCTTC
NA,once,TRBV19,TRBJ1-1,CASIPSGREGGTEAFF,TGTGCCAGTATCCCATCCGGCAGGGAGGGGGGCACTGAAGCTTTCTTT
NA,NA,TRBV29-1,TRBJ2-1,CSALLVDESSYNEQFF,TGCAGCGCCCTGCTAGTCGACGAGAGCTCCTACAATGAGCAGTTCTTC
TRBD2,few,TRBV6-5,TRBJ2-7,CASSYGLSGDEQYF,TGTGCCAGCAGTTATGGGTTAAGCGGGGACGAGCAGTACTTC
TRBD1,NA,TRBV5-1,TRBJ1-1,CASSLVPGGNTEAFF,TGCGCCAGCAGCTTGGTTCCAGGGGGAAACACTGAAGCTTTCTTT
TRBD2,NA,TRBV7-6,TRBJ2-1,CASSLGTSGVGQFF,TGTGCCAGCAGCTTGGGGACTAGCGGGGTCGGGCAGTTCTTC
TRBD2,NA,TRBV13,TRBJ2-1,CASSSTSGSSYNEQFF,TGTGCCAGCAGCTCCACCAGCGGGAGCTCCTACAATGAGCAGTTCTTC
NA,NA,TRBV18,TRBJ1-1,CASSPLSRVRNTEAFF,TGTGCCAGCTCACCACTCAGCAGGGTCAGGAACACTGAAGCTTTCTTT
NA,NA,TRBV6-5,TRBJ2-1,CASSFLQGVGNEQFF,TGTGCCAGCAGTTTCCTACAGGGTGTAGGCAATGAGCAGTTCTTC
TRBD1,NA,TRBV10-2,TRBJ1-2,CASSSQGDYGYTF,TGCGCCAGCAGCAGTCAGGGGGACTATGGCTACACCTTC
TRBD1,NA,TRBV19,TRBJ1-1,CASSITRTGLSRDTEAFF,TGTGCCAGTAGTATAACCCGGACAGGGTTAAGTCGGGACACTGAAGCTTTCTTT
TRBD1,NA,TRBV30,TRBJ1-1,CAWGTGVNTEAFF,TGTGCCTGGGGTACAGGGGTGAACACTGAAGCTTTCTTT
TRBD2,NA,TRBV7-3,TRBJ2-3,CASSPKPPGLAADTQYF,TGTGCCAGCAGCCCTAAGCCGCCGGGACTAGCGGCAGATACGCAGTATTTT
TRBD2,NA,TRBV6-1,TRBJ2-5,CAAQTSGVETQYF,TGTGCCGCCCAGACTAGCGGGGTTGAGACCCAGTACTTC
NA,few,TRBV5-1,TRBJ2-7,CASSLDIPGLQTYEQYF,TGCGCCAGCAGCTTGGATATTCCGGGACTCCAAACCTACGAGCAGTACTTC
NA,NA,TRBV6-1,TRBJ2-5,CASGLTSTSQETQYF,TGTGCCAGCGGGCTTACTAGCACTAGCCAAGAGACCCAGTACTTC